Sequencing of this T cell receptor (beta chain) was carried out in a study of blood T cell repertoires in COVID-19. Study information: From T cells, B-cell-depleted T cells, or PBMCs came the material, which was cDNA or gDNA.

This CDR3 comprises 15 residues. Trimming stripped 1 base from V and 2 bases from J, with 11 bases between. From germline, CDR1 is MDHEN and CDR2 SYDVKM. Categorization into cohorts depended on clinical history that participants reported. All recovered Cohort 3 donors got two negative PCRs, got clearance, or saw symptom resolution. The method was immunoSEQ multiplex PCR; TCRdb's version includes in-frame clones alone and lacks a portion of them. The data show 250,000 to 350,000 clones, approximately 85% seen once. The chain combines TRBV28 with TRBJ2-5, with D perhaps matching TRBD2 (6 bases). The sequence came from a woman aged 25-40 years who had recovered from COVID-19. The sequenced sample consisted of PBMCs or T cells enriched from blood (not recorded which). The CDR3 is CASSLSAGLQETQYF. Here the CDR3 DNA reads TGTGCCAGCAGTTTATCCGCGGGACTGCAAGAGACCCAGTACTTC.